Below, 32 T cell receptor beta chains from the same sample are listed, as sequenced in a study of shared clonotypes between healthy human individuals. Profiled with immunoSEQ multiplex PCR; TCRdb holds only in-frame clones, not every one. Among about 980,000 clones listed, less than 85% were seen once. What was sequenced was memory CD4+ T cells sorted from blood. Subset denoted: CD45RA-negative fraction. The receptors here all came from a man aged 18 to 29 in good health.

V usage is TRBV7-9 and J usage is TRBJ2-1; D is unclear. Germline-derived CDR1 and CDR2 are SEHNR and FQNEAQ (reference sequence). This CDR3 contains 15 residues. The V end was cut by 10 bases, the J end by 3 bases, with 19 bases between. The chain's CDR3 is CANTSRFVDYNEQFF. CDR3 in DNA: TGTGCCAACACCTCGCGGTTTGTGGACTACAATGAGCAGTTCTTC.

The V gene is TRBV5-4, the J gene TRBJ2-7; 10 positions agree with TRBD2. Germline loops: CDR1 SGHNT, CDR2 YYREEE (reference sequence). This CDR3 spans 13 amino acids. Trimming took 4 bases from V and 8 from J; bases not matched to a gene: 6. DNA for the CDR3: TGTGCCAGCAGCACTAGCGGGACGGCTCAGCAGTACTTC. Its protein product is CASSTSGTAQQYF.

V and J are TRBV15 and TRBJ2-3; 10 bases line up with TRBD2. The length of the CDR3 is 17 residues. Germline CDR1 LNHNV, CDR2 YYDKDF (reference sequence). V dropped 0 bases and J dropped 5; count of bases not matched to a gene: 8. The CDR3 protein is CATSRDRASGRGDTQYF. As DNA, the CDR3 is TGTGCCACCAGCAGAGATAGGGCTAGCGGGAGAGGAGATACGCAGTATTTT.

The genes are TRBV6-5 and TRBJ2-7; no definite D call. Germline CDR1 reads MNHEY; CDR2 reads SVGAGI. This CDR3 contains 13 residues. Trimming took off 4 bases at V and 3 bases at J, with 10 bases between the two ends. This chain's CDR3 is CASSFSLDYEQYF. DNA of the CDR3: TGTGCCAGCAGTTTTTCTTTGGACTACGAGCAGTACTTC.

The genes are TRBV7-2 and TRBJ1-3; no reliable D call. The V end lost 5 bases, the J end lost 0 bases, and 14 bases lay between the germline ends. This CDR3 spans 16 amino acids. Germline CDR1 is SGHTA and CDR2 is FQGNSA. The CDR3 sequence: CASSITSPSSGNTIYF. CDR3 nucleotides: TGTGCCAGCAGCATCACCAGCCCAAGCTCTGGAAACACCATATATTTT. The variable domain in full, completed from reference TRBV7-2 and TRBJ1-3, reads GAGVSQSPSNKVTEKGKDVELRCDPISGHTALYWYRQSLGQGLEFLIYFQGNSAPDKSGLPSDRFSAERTGGSVSTLTIQRTQQEDSAVYLCASSITSPSSGNTIYFGEGSWLTVV.

The V call is TRBV5-6, the J call TRBJ2-5, with TRBD2 matching 7 bases. The trim removed 4 bases at V and 5 bases at J, leaving 8 bases unmatched. The CDR3 length is 14 residues. CDR1 is SGHDT, CDR2 YYEEEE, per germline. Here the CDR3 reads CASSRWGGFETQYF. The DNA for the CDR3 is TGTGCCAGCAGCCGCTGGGGGGGATTTGAGACCCAGTACTTC.

The chain carries TRBV19 and TRBJ2-2, with D hard to call. The germline V gene encodes CDR1 LNHDA and CDR2 SQIVND (reference sequence). The CDR3 has 15 amino acids. The V and J ends lost 1 base and 0 bases respectively, with 6 bases between them. CDR3 in amino acids: CASSIGGSNTGELFF. CDR3 coding DNA: TGTGCCAGTAGTATAGGTGGGTCGAACACCGGGGAGCTGTTTTTT. The full variable domain, in which reference TRBV19 and TRBJ2-2 provide the parts outside the CDR3, is DGGITQSPKYLFRKEGQNVTLSCEQNLNHDAMYWYRQDPGQGLRLIYYSQIVNDFQKGDIAEGYSVSREKKESFPLTVTSAQKNPTAFYLCASSIGGSNTGELFFGEGSRLTVL.

The rearrangement joins TRBV19 to TRBJ2-2, with TRBD1 matching 11 bases. The CDR3 totals 15 residues. Germline CDR1 and CDR2: LNHDA and SQIVND (reference sequence). The trim removed 5 bases at V and 5 bases at J, leaving 4 bases unmatched. The CDR3 nucleotides are TGTGCCAGTAGTGGGGGACAGGGGGTTACCGGGGAGCTGTTTTTT. Protein sequence: CASSGGQGVTGELFF. Full variable domain (outside the CDR3, taken from reference TRBV19 and TRBJ2-2): DGGITQSPKYLFRKEGQNVTLSCEQNLNHDAMYWYRQDPGQGLRLIYYSQIVNDFQKGDIAEGYSVSREKKESFPLTVTSAQKNPTAFYLCASSGGQGVTGELFFGEGSRLTVL.

This clone was observed a few times. This sequence joins TRBV18 and TRBJ1-1; 7 bases match TRBD1. The CDR3 extends over 12 amino acids. V trimming: 3 bases; J trimming: 9 bases; junction bases outside the gene matches: 4. CDR1 is KGHSH and CDR2 is LQKENI in the germline V gene. The CDR3 here is CASSPGQRKAFF. CDR3 in DNA: TGTGCCAGCTCACCGGGACAGCGGAAAGCTTTCTTT.

CDR3: CASSSTGQGRSYEQYF. In DNA, the CDR3 is TGTGCCAGCAGTTCAACTGGACAGGGACGTTCCTACGAGCAGTACTTC. The rearrangement links TRBV28 to TRBJ2-7, with 8 bases lining up with TRBD1. CDR3 size: 16 residues. The trim removed 4 bases at V and 1 base at J, leaving 9 bases unmatched. Germline CDR1 and CDR2: MDHEN and SYDVKM.

The CDR3 sequence is CASSQWRTGGEQYF. Here the CDR3 DNA reads TGTGCCAGCAGCCAATGGAGGACAGGGGGTGAGCAGTACTTC. V gene TRBV14 combines with J gene TRBJ2-7; 10 bases line up with TRBD1. The V gene end was trimmed by 2 bases and the J gene end by 7 bases; junction bases not matched to a gene: 5. The CDR3 sequence is 14 residues long. Germline CDR1 and CDR2: SGHDN and FVKESK.

In its sample, this clone was seen a few times. J is TRBJ2-3 and V is TRBV7-2; D unclear. In germline, CDR1 is SGHTA, CDR2 FQGNSA. This CDR3 has 15 residues. Trimming removed 7 bases from V and 0 bases from J, with 14 bases in between. CDR3 residues: CASMQVMTSTDTQYF. The CDR3 DNA follows: TGTGCCAGCATGCAAGTTATGACTAGCACAGATACGCAGTATTTT.

This clone has more than one count but fewer than ten. The sample carries other DNA sequences with the same CDR3. The J gene is TRBJ1-1, the V gene TRBV7-9, with 7 bases that match TRBD1. J lost 0 bases, V lost 3 bases, and 1 base had no gene match. CDR3 size: 14 residues. Germline assignment: CDR1 SEHNR and CDR2 FQNEAQ (reference sequence). The DNA for the CDR3 is TGTGCCAGCAGCTTGGGACAGCTGAACACTGAAGCTTTCTTT. It specifies CASSLGQLNTEAFF.

The V gene is TRBV10-3, the J gene TRBJ1-4; 7 positions match TRBD1. The CDR3 runs to 14 residues. V lost 3 bases, J lost 8 bases, and 6 bases stayed unmatched. Germline values: CDR1 ENHRY, CDR2 SYGVKD. This CDR3 is CAISDGQGDEKLFF. The CDR3 nucleotides are TGTGCCATCAGTGACGGGCAGGGGGACGAAAAACTGTTTTTT.

The genes are TRBV30 and TRBJ1-5; a weak D match, TRBD1 (5 bases). Trimming removed 1 base at V and 6 bases at J, with 10 bases between. The CDR3 loop spans 13 amino acids. Germline V gene sequence: CDR1 GTSNPN, CDR2 SVGIG (reference sequence). The CDR3 loop reads CAWSAQGSQPQHF. The CDR3 DNA reads as TGTGCCTGGAGTGCCCAGGGAAGTCAGCCCCAGCATTTT.

This clone was seen only once. The genes are TRBV9 and TRBJ2-1; unclear D gene. The germline gives CDR1 SGDLS, CDR2 YYNGEE. The CDR3 contains 16 residues. V lost 2 bases and J lost 3, with 15 bases in between. The CDR3 loop is CASSVTDGRFYNEQFF. The DNA for the CDR3 is TGTGCCAGCAGCGTTACAGACGGAAGATTCTACAATGAGCAGTTCTTC.

This chain joins TRBV7-2 and TRBJ2-1, with D possibly matching TRBD2 (6 bases). V lost 4 bases and J lost 7, with 20 bases in between. The CDR3 runs to 16 residues. The germline CDR1 and CDR2 sequences are SGHTA and FQGNSA. The CDR3 spells CASSSSGTSPRNEQFF. The CDR3 nucleotides read TGTGCCAGCAGCTCCTCCGGGACTTCGCCCAGAAATGAGCAGTTCTTC.

The chain combines TRBV4-3 with TRBJ2-7; D possibly uses TRBD1 or TRBD2 (5 bases each). There are 14 residues in the CDR3. Germline lookup yields CDR1 LGHNA and CDR2 YSLEER. The V end lost 3 bases, the J end lost 6 bases, and 15 bases lay between the germline ends. The CDR3 region has the DNA TGCGCCAGCAGCCAGGCGCTTGGGGGTAGCGAGCAGTACTTC. Protein product: CASSQALGGSEQYF.

The V call is TRBV7-6, the J call TRBJ1-1, with 7 bases that match TRBD1. Germline CDR1 reads SGHVS; CDR2 reads FNYEAQ. Unmatched junction bases numbered 4, after V lost 5 bases and J lost 1 base. This CDR3 region has 14 residues. The CDR3 region is CASSPGTANTEAFF. The CDR3 DNA sequence: TGTGCCAGCAGCCCGGGGACAGCGAACACTGAAGCTTTCTTT.

CDR3 in amino acids: CASSGYYEQYF. As DNA, the CDR3 is TGTGCCAGCAGTGGGTACTACGAGCAGTACTTC. The genes are TRBV6-1 and TRBJ2-7; unclear D gene. CDR1 and CDR2 from the germline V gene are MNHNS and SASEGT. Deletions cut 4 bases from V and 3 bases from J, with 4 bases between. This CDR3 has 11 residues.

CDR3 nucleotide sequence: TGTGCCAGTAGTATCTCCGGGACAGGGTTTAGAACTGAAGCTTTCTTT. It translates to CASSISGTGFRTEAFF. V gene TRBV19 combines with J gene TRBJ1-1, with 9 bases lining up with TRBD1. This CDR3 has 16 amino acids. Germline CDR1 is LNHDA and CDR2 is SQIVND (reference sequence). Germline trimming cut 3 bases from V and 5 bases from J; bases unmatched to any gene: 10.

The table lists this clone with many counts. The chain is built from TRBV19 and TRBJ2-2; 11 bases fit TRBD2. The CDR3 is made up of 14 amino acids. J was trimmed by 6 bases and V by 8 bases; bases with no gene match: 5. CDR1 is LNHDA and CDR2 is SQIVND in the germline V gene (reference sequence). The CDR3 sequence is CASGSGGASGELFF. Here the CDR3 DNA reads TGTGCCAGTGGTAGCGGGGGGGCCTCCGGGGAGCTGTTTTTT.

V usage is TRBV15 and J usage is TRBJ2-6, with a weak D call TRBD2 (5 bases). The CDR3 totals 18 residues. Germline CDR1 is LNHNV and CDR2 is YYDKDF (reference sequence). V was cut by 0 bases and J by 4 bases, with 16 bases left in between. CDR3 sequence: CATSRDQAVLAGANVLTF. CDR3 nucleotides: TGTGCCACCAGCAGAGATCAAGCGGTACTCGCCGGGGCCAACGTCCTGACTTTC.

The rearrangement uses TRBV9 and TRBJ2-6; 9 bases line up with TRBD2. Germline V gene data show CDR1 as SGDLS and CDR2 as YYNGEE. V lost 0 bases and J lost 3; bases outside the gene matches: 7. The CDR3 is made up of 18 amino acids. The CDR3 protein is CASSVAISGRGGANVLTF. For the CDR3, the DNA is TGTGCCAGCAGCGTAGCAATTAGCGGGAGAGGTGGGGCCAACGTCCTGACTTTC.

V usage is TRBV6-4 and J usage is TRBJ1-2; TRBD1 matches at 9 bases. CDR1 and CDR2 (germline): MRHNA, SNTAGT. V trimming: 6 bases; J trimming: 8 bases; junction bases outside the gene matches: 10. CDR3 length: 14 amino acids. The CDR3 DNA sequence: TGTGCCAGCAGGACGGGACAGGGCAAGGGGGGCTACACCTTC. This codes for CASRTGQGKGGYTF.

This chain links TRBV7-2 with TRBJ2-3, with TRBD2 identical over 7 bases. The CDR3 loop spans 13 amino acids. With V trimmed by 3 bases and J by 4 bases, 1 base remained unmatched. Germline V gene sequence: CDR1 SGHTA, CDR2 FQGNSA. CDR3 protein: CASSLGGSDTQYF. The CDR3, as DNA: TGTGCCAGCAGCTTGGGGGGGTCAGATACGCAGTATTTT.

This chain joins TRBV18 and TRBJ1-1, with D possibly matching TRBD1 (5 bases). The CDR3 sequence is 15 residues long. The germline V gene has CDR1 KGHSH and CDR2 LQKENI. V was trimmed by 0 bases and J by 1 base, leaving 9 bases between them. The CDR3 DNA sequence: TGTGCCAGCTCACCACCTTCAAGGGGGAACACTGAAGCTTTCTTT. The encoded protein is CASSPPSRGNTEAFF.

To note about this clone: An end of the junction does not agree with germline; a read error may underlie this. The CDR3 DNA is TGTGCCTGGAGTGTTCGGGACACCAGTGTCTTC. This encodes CAWSVRDTSVF. This chain uses TRBV30 with TRBJ2-7; TRBD1 is a possible D gene (6 bases). Germline CDR1 reads GTSNPN; CDR2 reads SVGIG (reference sequence). CDR3 length: 11 residues.

J is TRBJ2-5 and V is TRBV28; TRBD2 matches 7 bases. The CDR3 contains 16 residues. The ends lost 3 bases at V and 3 bases at J; junction bases unmatched: 10. Germline V gene sequence: CDR1 MDHEN, CDR2 SYDVKM. CDR3 protein: CASSFSTNGREETQYF. The CDR3 DNA follows: TGTGCCAGCAGTTTTAGTACAAATGGGAGGGAAGAGACCCAGTACTTC.

This sequence joins TRBV19 and TRBJ1-1; TRBD1 matches 9 bases. CDR3 length: 17 residues. From germline, CDR1 is LNHDA and CDR2 SQIVND (reference sequence). Trimming cost V 1 base and J 6 bases; bases outside gene matches: 12. CDR3 sequence: CASSIGLGGDRASEAFF. The CDR3 DNA is TGTGCCAGTAGTATAGGATTGGGTGGGGACAGGGCTTCTGAAGCTTTCTTT.

This clone appeared a few times. The V call is TRBV5-1, the J call TRBJ2-1; no clear D. Between the trimmed V and J ends, which lost 8 bases and 2 bases, there was a span of 14 bases. CDR3 length: 14 amino acids. Germline CDR1 SGHRS, CDR2 YFSETQ. CDR3 nucleotides: TGCGCCAGTAAAACTGACCCCACCTACAATGAGCAGTTCTTC. Its protein is CASKTDPTYNEQFF.

This rearrangement joins TRBV7-2 to TRBJ2-3; perhaps TRBD2 as D (5 bases). Germline V gives CDR1 SGHTA, CDR2 FQGNSA. This CDR3 comprises 13 residues. Trimming cost V 4 bases and J 11 bases, with 16 bases left between them. The CDR3, as DNA: TGTGCCAGCAGCTACCGGAGCGGTCGGGGGCAGTATTTT. Its translation: CASSYRSGRGQYF. Based on the CDR3 plus reference TRBV7-2 and TRBJ2-3, the full variable domain is GAGVSQSPSNKVTEKGKDVELRCDPISGHTALYWYRQSLGQGLEFLIYFQGNSAPDKSGLPSDRFSAERTGGSVSTLTIQRTQQEDSAVYLCASSYRSGRGQYFGPGTRLTVL.